Listed below are T cell receptor beta chains from one sample, sequenced in a study of immune characterization of retroperitoneal liposarcoma. From the PCR reads, TCRdb called clonotypes with MiXCR, one entry per CDR3 protein. Among more than 9,000 distinct CDR3 sequences listed, around a quarter were seen once. Material: blood. Receptors were obtained from a male donor with retroperitoneal liposarcoma. CDR3s include the opening cysteine and the closing phenylalanine or tryptophan. The D gene is left open where the match is weak. Clone size appears in some rows only: once, few, many, or a class for an expanded clone.

CDR3 | DNA | size | J | D | V
CASQTGVYTEAFF | TGTGCCAGCCAGACAGGGGTTTACACTGAAGCTTTCTTT | - | TRBJ1-1 | TRBD1 | TRBV27
CASSLGREQFF | TGCGCCAGCAGCTTGGGTCGTGAGCAGTTCTTC | many | TRBJ2-1 | - | TRBV5-1
CASTWDSISTDTQYF | TGTGCCAGCACCTGGGACAGTATCAGCACAGATACGCAGTATTTT | few | TRBJ2-3 | TRBD1 | TRBV2
CASSEVRTSYGYTF | TGTGCCAGCAGTGAAGTTAGGACAAGTTATGGCTACACCTTC | few | TRBJ1-2 | - | TRBV6-1
CASSGGLLQETQYF | TGTGCCAGCAGTGGCGGTCTTCTCCAAGAGACCCAGTACTTC | many | TRBJ2-5 | - | TRBV6-1
CASSRDSHTQYF | TGCGCCAGCAGCCGGGACTCCCATACGCAGTATTTT | many | TRBJ2-3 | - | TRBV10-2
CASSRLPGQGVVNQPQHF | TGTGCCAGCAGCCGACTTCCGGGACAGGGAGTTGTCAATCAGCCCCAGCATTTT | many | TRBJ1-5 | TRBD1 | TRBV6-1
CASSQDGAGGTDTQYF | TGCGCCAGCAGCCAAGATGGGGCGGGTGGCACAGATACGCAGTATTTT | few | TRBJ2-3 | - | TRBV4-1
CASGRQAGTEAFF | TGTGCCAGCGGGAGACAGGCGGGCACTGAAGCTTTCTTT | many | TRBJ1-1 | - | TRBV6-1
CASSYGQGLEAFF | TGTGCCAGCAGTTATGGACAGGGCCTTGAAGCTTTCTTT | - | TRBJ1-1 | TRBD1 | TRBV6-5
CASIRLAGGGGELFF | TGTGCCAGTATAAGACTAGCGGGAGGCGGCGGGGAGCTGTTTTTT | - | TRBJ2-2 | TRBD2 | TRBV6-1
CASSEDGLGELFF | TGTGCCAGCAGTGAAGATGGGTTGGGGGAGCTGTTTTTT | - | TRBJ2-2 | - | TRBV6-1
CASSPTGNGYTF | TGCGCCAGCAGCCCGACAGGGAATGGCTACACCTTC | few | TRBJ1-2 | TRBD1 | TRBV5-1
CASRTSGLYNEQFF | TGTGCCAGCAGGACTAGCGGATTGTACAATGAGCAGTTCTTC | many | TRBJ2-1 | TRBD2 | TRBV12-3/TRBV12-4
CASSLRAGPNTQYF | TGTGCCAGCAGTTTAAGGGCCGGGCCCAATACGCAGTATTTT | many | TRBJ2-3 | - | TRBV27
CASSEERGGTDTQYF | TGTGCCAGCAGTGAAGAGCGGGGGGGCACAGATACGCAGTATTTT | many | TRBJ2-3 | TRBD2 | TRBV6-1
CASSEVQDGTGELFF | TGTGCCAGCAGTGAAGTACAGGATGGCACCGGGGAGCTGTTTTTT | medium-sized | TRBJ2-2 | - | TRBV6-1
CASSEATGGNSPLHF | TGTGCCAGCAGTGAAGCGACAGGGGGCAATTCACCCCTCCACTTT | many | TRBJ1-6 | TRBD1 | TRBV6-1
CASSAGPASNQPQHF | TGTGCCAGCAGCGCCGGACCAGCCAGCAATCAGCCCCAGCATTTT | many | TRBJ1-5 | - | TRBV6-1
CASSPLGGEGSNTGELFF | TGCGCCAGCAGCCCCCTTGGGGGAGAAGGCTCGAACACCGGGGAGCTGTTTTTT | many | TRBJ2-2 | - | TRBV5-1
CASSSDGSNTEAFF | TGTGCCAGCAGTTCGGACGGATCGAACACTGAAGCTTTCTTT | many | TRBJ1-1 | - | TRBV6-1
CASSHGTEQYF | TGCGCCAGCAGCCACGGGACCGAACAGTACTTC | many | TRBJ2-7 | - | TRBV4-1
CASSEAGGGQETQYF | TGCGCCAGCAGTGAGGCCGGGGGCGGCCAAGAGACCCAGTACTTC | - | TRBJ2-5 | - | TRBV10-1
CASSENNEQYF | TGTGCCAGCAGTGAAAACAATGAGCAGTACTTC | - | TRBJ2-7 | - | TRBV6-1
CASSQGGTGWETQYF | TGCGCCAGCAGCCAAGGAGGGACAGGGTGGGAGACCCAGTACTTC | - | TRBJ2-5 | TRBD1 | TRBV4-3
CASSLGGGMDTGELFF | TGTGCCAGCAGTCTAGGGGGGGGCATGGACACCGGGGAGCTGTTTTTT | - | TRBJ2-2 | - | TRBV12-3/TRBV12-4
CASSQDNAWRGNTIYF | TGCGCCAGCAGCCAAGATAACGCGTGGCGCGGAAACACCATATATTTT | few | TRBJ1-3 | - | TRBV4-1
CASSEVKRGTIYF | TGTGCCAGCAGTGAAGTGAAGAGAGGGACCATATATTTT | many | TRBJ1-3 | - | TRBV6-1
CASSLAGGPYEQYF | TGTGCCAGCAGTTTAGCGGGTGGCCCCTACGAGCAGTACTTC | many | TRBJ2-7 | - | TRBV12-3/TRBV12-4
CASSQEGGRQSTDTQYF | TGTGCCAGCAGCCAAGAAGGAGGGAGACAGAGCACAGATACGCAGTATTTT | - | TRBJ2-3 | - | TRBV4-2
CASSHQPGIDRGKGGKLFF | TGTGCCAGCAGCCACCAACCCGGCATTGACAGGGGGAAAGGTGGAAAACTGTTTTTT | few | TRBJ1-4 | TRBD1 | TRBV14
CASSTSGTPTSPYEQYF | TGTGCCAGCAGCACCTCCGGGACCCCGACCTCCCCCTACGAGCAGTACTTC | - | TRBJ2-7 | - | TRBV7-2
CASSLDPGVGQPQHF | TGTGCCAGCAGCTTAGACCCCGGTGTGGGGCAGCCCCAGCATTTT | - | TRBJ1-5 | - | TRBV7-8
CASSQAKRLSSYNEQFF | TGCGCCAGCAGCCAAGCGAAGCGACTGAGCTCCTACAATGAGCAGTTCTTC | many | TRBJ2-1 | - | TRBV4-1
CASSVNPGQGPYEQFF | TGTGCCAGCAGCGTTAACCCTGGACAGGGCCCCTATGAGCAGTTCTTC | - | TRBJ2-1 | TRBD1 | TRBV9
CASVGDNTEAFF | TGTGCCAGCGTCGGGGACAACACTGAAGCTTTCTTT | - | TRBJ1-1 | - | TRBV6-5
CASSEVRGPKPQHF | TGTGCCAGCAGTGAAGTTCGGGGCCCGAAGCCCCAGCATTTT | - | TRBJ1-5 | - | TRBV6-1
CASSYDRHTEAFF | TGTGCCAGCAGTTACGACCGCCACACTGAAGCTTTCTTT | medium-sized | TRBJ1-1 | - | TRBV6-2/TRBV6-3
CASSPRLAGGNEQFF | TGCGCCAGCAGCCCCCGACTAGCGGGGGGAAATGAGCAGTTCTTC | medium-sized | TRBJ2-1 | TRBD2 | TRBV4-1
CASSGGATDTQYF | TGTGCCAGCAGTGGGGGGGCCACAGATACGCAGTATTTT | many | TRBJ2-3 | - | TRBV6-4
CASSLAGGETQYF | TGTGCCAGCAGCTTGGCGGGCGGAGAGACCCAGTACTTC | - | TRBJ2-5 | - | TRBV5-4
CASQGHGIETQYF | TGTGCCAGCCAAGGACACGGAATCGAGACCCAGTACTTC | - | TRBJ2-5 | - | TRBV6-2/TRBV6-3
CATQKTSGSSYEQYF | TGTGCCACCCAAAAGACTAGCGGATCCTCCTACGAGCAGTACTTC | - | TRBJ2-7 | TRBD2 | TRBV6-1
CAWDSLQGHTQYF | TGTGCCTGGGACTCCCTACAGGGTCATACGCAGTATTTT | - | TRBJ2-3 | - | TRBV30
CASSLGWGGPTYNEQFF | TGTGCCAGCAGCTTAGGTTGGGGGGGACCTACCTACAATGAGCAGTTCTTC | few | TRBJ2-1 | TRBD2 | TRBV7-2
CASSLTLSSGGAPDTQYF | TGTGCCAGCAGCTTAACGTTGTCGAGCGGGGGGGCCCCAGATACGCAGTATTTT | - | TRBJ2-3 | TRBD2 | TRBV7-3
CASSKGTAIEQETQYF | TGTGCCAGCAGCAAAGGGACAGCTATAGAACAAGAGACCCAGTACTTC | - | TRBJ2-5 | TRBD1 | TRBV7-3
CASGDRGNTQYF | TGTGCCAGCGGCGACAGGGGGAATACGCAGTATTTT | - | TRBJ2-3 | TRBD1 | TRBV6-1
CASSRDRELDEQFF | TGCGCCAGCAGCCGGGACAGGGAGTTGGATGAGCAGTTCTTC | - | TRBJ2-1 | TRBD1 | TRBV5-1
CASSPGLTRDTQYF | TGTGCCAGCAGTCCGGGACTAACACGAGATACGCAGTATTTT | medium-sized | TRBJ2-3 | TRBD2 | TRBV6-1
CASSLGGYEQFF | TGTGCCAGCAGCTTAGGGGGGTACGAGCAGTTCTTC | medium-sized | TRBJ2-1 | - | TRBV7-2